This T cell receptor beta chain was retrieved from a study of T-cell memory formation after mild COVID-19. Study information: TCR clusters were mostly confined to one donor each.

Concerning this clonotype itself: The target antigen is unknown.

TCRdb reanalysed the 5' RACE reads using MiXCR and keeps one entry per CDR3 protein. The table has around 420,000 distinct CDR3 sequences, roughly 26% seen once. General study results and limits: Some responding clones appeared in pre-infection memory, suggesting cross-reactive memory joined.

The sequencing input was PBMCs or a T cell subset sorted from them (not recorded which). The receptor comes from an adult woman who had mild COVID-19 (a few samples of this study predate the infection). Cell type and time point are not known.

CDR3 sequence: CASTPTGVSYNEQFF. CDR3 in DNA: TGTGCCAGCACTCCCACGGGGGTTTCCTACAATGAGCAGTTCTTC. The V gene is TRBV6-5, the J gene TRBJ2-1, with D tentatively TRBD2 (6 bases). This CDR3 is built from 15 residues. Trimming removed 7 bases at V and 1 base at J, with 14 bases between. Germline V gene lookup returns CDR1 MNHEY and CDR2 SVGAGI.